A single sample gave rise to the 6 T cell receptor beta chains below, sequenced in a study of T-cell reconstitution after alpha-beta-depleted transplantation in children. Using unique molecular identifiers, the investigators prepared the TCRbeta library. One entry per CDR3 protein results from TCRdb running MiXCR on the PCR reads. The sample carries approximately 500,000 distinct CDR3 sequences, roughly 27% recorded once. This specimen was PBMCs, taken before TCRalphabeta/CD19-depleted stem cell transplant. These receptors originate from a boy less than two years old with Wiskott-Aldrich syndrome, due to receive a stem cell transplant.

This clonotype has more than one count but fewer than ten. The chain employs TRBV20-1 and TRBJ1-2; 8 bases are a match to TRBD1. The CDR3 runs to 15 residues. V shed 3 bases and J 0 bases; nucleotides not matched to a gene: 6. Germline V gene lookup returns CDR1 DFQATT and CDR2 SNEGSKA (reference sequence). This CDR3 reads CSARNWDRTNYGYTF. Written as DNA, the CDR3 is TGCAGTGCTAGGAATTGGGACAGGACTAACTATGGCTACACCTTC.

There are a few counts of this clonotype. This chain uses TRBV9 with TRBJ2-1; D is perhaps TRBD2 (6 bases). Germline CDR1 and CDR2: SGDLS and YYNGEE. V was clipped by 0 bases and J by 8 bases, with 18 bases between them. CDR3 size: 16 residues. The chain's CDR3 is CASSVAVAVRRDEQFF. The DNA for the CDR3 is TGTGCCAGCAGCGTAGCGGTAGCGGTCCGTCGGGATGAGCAGTTCTTC.

There are a few counts of this clonotype. The V gene is TRBV20-1, the J gene TRBJ1-5; possible D gene TRBD1, 5 bases. This CDR3 comprises 14 residues. The V gene lost 5 bases and the J gene lost 3 bases, with 14 bases spanning the gap. Per the germline V gene, CDR1 is DFQATT and CDR2 is SNEGSKA (reference sequence). The CDR3 coding sequence is TGCAGTGCTGCGGACATCATCAACAATCAGCCCCAGCATTTT. Amino acids: CSAADIINNQPQHF.

This clonotype was found a few times. The chain employs TRBV5-1 and TRBJ2-5; D is perhaps TRBD1 (6 bases). The CDR3 spans 14 residues. With 0 bases removed from V and 3 bases from J, the gap between germline ends came to 9 bases. Looked up from germline, CDR1 is SGHRS and CDR2 is YFSETQ. Written as DNA, the CDR3 is TGCGCCAGCAGCTTGGATGGGGGCAAAGAGACCCAGTACTTC. Residues: CASSLDGGKETQYF.

The chain links TRBV12-3 or TRBV12-4 to TRBJ1-5, with TRBD1 matching over 8 bases. The CDR3 covers 14 residues. The V gene end was trimmed by 7 bases and the J gene end by 1 base; junction bases not matched to a gene: 3. CDR3 protein: CASNDRGSNQPQHF. DNA of the CDR3: TGTGCCAGCAATGACAGGGGCAGCAATCAGCCCCAGCATTTT.

This clonotype was counted a few times. This chain links TRBV4-1 with TRBJ2-2; 8 nucleotides line up with TRBD1. With 1 base clipped from V and 8 bases from J, the junction kept 18 bases outside the gene matches. Germline V CDR1 and CDR2: MGHRA, YSYEKL. The CDR3 has 19 amino acids. As DNA, the CDR3 is TGCGCCAGCAGCCAAGGAGGACAGGGAAGGATCCAAGGGGCAGGGGAGCTGTTTTTT. Its protein product is CASSQGGQGRIQGAGELFF.